Presented here are 14 T cell receptor beta chains from one specimen sequenced in a study of blood T cell repertoires in COVID-19. TCRdb's table, derived via immunoSEQ multiplex PCR, lists solely in-frame clones and lacks some. This table has about 240,000 clones, around 80% appearing once. What was sequenced was peripheral blood. The receptors shown here come from a woman aged 18-35 years with acute or convalescent COVID-19.

The rearrangement joins TRBV7-9 to TRBJ1-4, with TRBD1 matching over 8 bases. V shed 3 bases, J shed 6 bases, and the junction held 15 bases outside the gene matches. The CDR3 contains 18 residues. Germline CDR1 is SEHNR and CDR2 is FQNEAQ (reference sequence). This chain's CDR3 is CASSLGKTGARLDEKLFF. DNA of the CDR3: TGTGCCAGCAGCTTGGGGAAGACAGGGGCCAGGTTGGATGAAAAACTGTTTTTT.

This clone was detected a few times. The chain joins TRBV6-2 or TRBV6-3 to TRBJ1-5; TRBD1 aligns across 7 bases. V dropped 4 bases and J dropped 4; count of bases not matched to a gene: 1. The V gene's germline CDR1 is MNHEY and CDR2 SVGEGT. CDR3 length: 13 amino acids. Here the CDR3 DNA reads TGTGCCAGCAGTTGGGGACAGAATCAGCCCCAGCATTTT. Translated, it gives CASSWGQNQPQHF.

Notes on this clone: Mismatch with germline at one junction end may stem from a read error. V and J are TRBV5-4 and TRBJ2-7; the match to TRBD2 covers 7 bases. The CDR3 has 15 amino acids. Per germline, CDR1 SGHNT and CDR2 YYREEE (reference sequence). CDR3 loop: CASRSWGRDYSPGLF. CDR3 sequence (DNA): TGTGCCAGCCGATCTTGGGGGAGGGACTATAGCCCCGGTTTGTTC.

This clone was detected many times. V and J are TRBV19 and TRBJ2-3, with TRBD2 matching over 10 bases. V was pared by 7 bases and J by 4 bases, with 14 bases of the junction left unmatched. CDR3 length: 17 residues. Germline V gives CDR1 LNHDA, CDR2 SQIVND (reference sequence). Written as DNA, the CDR3 is TGTGCCAGTACCCCAGGGACTAGCGACATTTGGGCAGATACGCAGTATTTT. Translated: CASTPGTSDIWADTQYF.

The chain employs TRBV10-2 and TRBJ1-1; maybe TRBD1 (5 bases). There are 13 residues in the CDR3. Trimming took 5 bases from V and 2 from J, leaving 9 bases between them. CDR1 is WSHSY, CDR2 SAAADI, per germline. CDR3 loop: CASSSGYNTEAFF. The CDR3 nucleotides read TGCGCCAGCAGTTCAGGGTACAACACTGAAGCTTTCTTT.

The chain joins TRBV19 to TRBJ1-1; no clear D gene. This CDR3 is 12 amino acids long. With 1 base removed from V and 11 bases from J, the gap between germline ends came to 11 bases. CDR1 is LNHDA, CDR2 SQIVND, per germline (reference sequence). In nucleotides, the CDR3 is TGTGCCAGTAGTATAGCGGCAGACTGGGCTTTCTTT. As protein: CASSIAADWAFF.

The chain uses TRBV23-1 and TRBJ1-5, with TRBD1 matching 12 bases. TRBV23-1 is assigned to the ORF class and has an uncertain function. The CDR3 extends over 16 amino acids. Losses at the gene ends were 4 bases for V and 5 bases for J; bases not matched to a gene: 6. CDR3 amino acids: CASSRDGTGGHQPQHF. CDR3 sequence (DNA): TGCGCCAGCAGTCGTGACGGGACAGGGGGCCATCAGCCCCAGCATTTT.

CDR3 nucleotides: TGTGCCACCAGTGATTTTGGACTAGGCGACAATGAGCAGTTCTTC. Residues: CATSDFGLGDNEQFF. This chain connects TRBV24-1 to TRBJ2-1; 7 nucleotides agree with TRBD2. The junction had 4 bases not matched to a gene; V was cut back by 1 base and J by 5 bases. There are 15 residues in the CDR3. Germline loops: CDR1 KGHDR, CDR2 SFDVKD.

CDR3 nucleotides: TGTGCCAGCAGCCTGTACAGGGCTGGGGCCAACGTCCTGACTTTC. Its translation: CASSLYRAGANVLTF. The rearrangement uses TRBV3-1 (or the pseudogene TRBV3-2) and TRBJ2-6; possibly TRBD1 for D (6 bases). The CDR3 sequence is 15 residues long. The germline CDR1 and CDR2 sequences are LGHDT and YNNKEL (reference sequence). Trimming left V 4 bases short and J 2 bases short, with 9 bases between.

Only a few counts were recorded for this clone. CDR3 sequence (DNA): TGTGCCAGCAGTAGGGACAGCCAGGGGCGACAGCCCCAGCATTTT. Translated, it gives CASSRDSQGRQPQHF. The gene calls are TRBV6-5 and TRBJ1-5, with 7 bases aligning to TRBD1. CDR3 size: 15 residues. Losses at the gene ends were 5 bases for V and 7 bases for J; bases not matched to a gene: 11. Germline CDR1 reads MNHEY; CDR2 reads SVGAGI.

The chain employs TRBV19 and TRBJ1-6; perhaps TRBD1 as D (5 bases). The CDR3 is 18 amino acids. V was pared by 3 bases and J by 2 bases, with 17 bases between. Germline assignment: CDR1 LNHDA and CDR2 SQIVND (reference sequence). The CDR3 nucleotides are TGTGCCAGTAGTATCCACATCCGCCGGGGGACCTATAATTCACCCCTCCACTTT. Amino acid sequence: CASSIHIRRGTYNSPLHF.

The V gene is TRBV5-6, the J gene TRBJ2-1; 13 bases line up with TRBD2. Germline trimming cut 0 bases from V and 10 bases from J; bases unmatched to any gene: 4. The germline CDR1 and CDR2 sequences are SGHDT and YYEEEE. This CDR3 comprises 15 residues. The CDR3 here is CASSLGLAGGWEQFF. The CDR3 nucleotides read TGTGCCAGCAGCTTGGGACTAGCGGGAGGTTGGGAGCAGTTCTTC.

This clone was found once. CDR3 loop: CASSHGIEKLFF. The DNA for the CDR3 is TGCGCCAGCAGCCACGGGATTGAAAAACTGTTTTTT. The chain has TRBV4-1 and TRBJ1-4; D call uncertain. V lost 3 bases and J lost 7, with 6 bases in between. The germline gives CDR1 MGHRA, CDR2 YSYEKL. There are 12 residues in the CDR3.

The CDR3, as DNA: TGTGCCACCAGCAGAACGGGACAGGAAGCTTTCTTT. Translated: CATSRTGQEAFF. The rearrangement links TRBV15 to TRBJ1-1; 7 bases map to TRBD1. Trimming removed 2 bases from V and 8 bases from J; junction bases left unmatched: 2. The CDR3 runs to 12 residues. CDR1 LNHNV and CDR2 YYDKDF come from the germline V gene (reference sequence).